Listed below are T cell receptor beta chains from one sample, sequenced in a study of PD-1 blockade in classical Hodgkin lymphoma. Repertoires were generated with immunoSEQ multiplex PCR, while TCRdb's copy carries only in-frame clones and drops some. The sample lists about 13,000 clones, more than 85% occurring once. The sequencing used peripheral blood mononuclear cells (PBMCs), collected at baseline. Every receptor here comes from a human donor with classical Hodgkin lymphoma. CDR3s include the opening cysteine and the closing phenylalanine or tryptophan. A D gene is named only where the DNA matches it firmly. Size is omitted from some rows. Given values are once, few, many or a class for expanded clones.

J	D	size	V	CDR3	DNA
TRBJ1-1	NA	few	TRBV5-1	CASSRGFDTEAFF	TGCGCCAGCAGCAGGGGATTCGACACTGAAGCTTTCTTT
TRBJ2-2	NA	NA	TRBV6-6	CAAAGVLTGELFF	TGTGCCGCCGCGGGCGTTTTAACCGGGGAGCTGTTTTTT
TRBJ1-4	NA	NA	TRBV5-1	CASRYRDDNEKLFF	TGCGCCAGCAGATACCGGGACGATAATGAAAAACTGTTTTTT
TRBJ2-5	NA	NA	TRBV7-3	CASTSRGGRGETQYF	TGTGCCAGCACCTCTAGGGGGGGGCGCGGAGAGACCCAGTACTTC
TRBJ1-2	TRBD1	NA	TRBV29-1	CSVVGQGANYGYTF	TGCAGCGTCGTGGGACAGGGAGCTAACTATGGCTACACCTTC
TRBJ2-7	TRBD2	NA	TRBV28	CASSLRTSESSYEQYF	TGTGCCAGCAGCCTTAGGACTAGCGAGAGCTCCTACGAGCAGTACTTC
TRBJ1-6	NA	NA	TRBV19	CASSWGTSALTLHF	TGTGCCAGTAGTTGGGGGACGTCGGCGTTGACCCTCCACTTT
TRBJ1-5	NA	once	TRBV6-6	CASSYGQGQPQHF	TGTGCCAGCAGTTACGGCCAGGGCCAGCCCCAGCATTTT
TRBJ2-2	NA	NA	TRBV28	CASSFGGTGELFF	TGTGCCAGCAGTTTCGGGGGAACCGGGGAGCTGTTTTTT
TRBJ2-3	TRBD2	NA	TRBV25-1	CASSDQAGGSTDTQYF	TGTGCCAGCAGTGATCAAGCGGGGGGAAGCACAGATACGCAGTATTTT
TRBJ2-3	NA	NA	TRBV7-6	CASSSRGQGPTDTQYF	TGTGCCAGCAGCTCAAGGGGACAAGGGCCCACAGATACGCAGTATTTT
TRBJ2-7	TRBD2	NA	TRBV9	CASSNYGTSGLTYEQYF	TGTGCCAGCAGCAATTACGGGACTAGCGGGCTTACCTACGAGCAGTACTTC